The next 23 T cell receptor beta chains were all read from a single sample in a study of shared clonotypes between healthy human individuals (dated by TCRdb to the early 2020s). Library preparation employed the immunoSEQ multiplex PCR assay. TCRdb re-hosts the immuneACCESS table, in-frame sequences only. Its copies lack some clones; in the studies checked, an unresolved V gene accounts for under half of them, and the cause for the rest is not known. This sample lists 700,000 or so clones; roughly 78% were detected once. The ten largest clones capture under 2% of the sample. Sequenced input: memory CD4+ T cells sorted from blood. The sample's cell subset or site label, in plain terms: CD45RA-negative fraction. The source of these receptors is a woman younger than 45 in good health.

V and J are TRBV5-1 and TRBJ2-1; D may be TRBD1 (6 bases). The CDR3 is 16 amino acids. Germline V gene data show CDR1 as SGHRS and CDR2 as YFSETQ. V was trimmed by 4 bases and J by 6 bases, leaving 20 bases between them. The CDR3 reads CASSPRTAELTNEQFF. Here the CDR3 DNA reads TGCGCCAGCAGCCCAAGGACAGCAGAACTGACCAATGAGCAGTTCTTC.

Comment on this clone: Distinct nucleotide sequences in the sample also encode this CDR3. In DNA form, the CDR3 reads TGTGCCAGCAGCCTACATTCAACTAATGAAAAACTGTTTTTT. This gives the protein CASSLHSTNEKLFF. The chain carries TRBV7-9 and TRBJ1-4, with D unresolved. The CDR3 covers 14 residues. Germline V gene sequence: CDR1 SEHNR, CDR2 FQNEAQ (reference sequence). V shed 5 bases and J shed 0 bases, with 7 bases lying between them. Full variable domain (remainder filled in from reference TRBV7-9 and TRBJ1-4): DTGVSQNPRHKITKRGQNVTFRCDPISEHNRLYWYRQTLGQGPEFLTYFQNEAQLEKSRLLSDRFSAERPKGSFSTLEIQRTEQGDSAMYLCASSLHSTNEKLFFGSGTQLSVL.

The rearrangement joins TRBV6-5 to TRBJ2-7, with TRBD2 identical over 14 bases. J lost 2 bases, V lost 4 bases, and 4 bases had no gene match. CDR1 and CDR2 (germline): MNHEY, SVGAGI. This CDR3 has 16 amino acids. CDR3 region: CASSFGTSGSPYEQYF. CDR3 nucleotide sequence: TGTGCCAGCAGTTTCGGGACTAGCGGGAGCCCCTACGAGCAGTACTTC.

This clone was found many times. The chain links TRBV2 to TRBJ1-1, with D perhaps matching TRBD1 (6 bases). Germline-derived CDR1 and CDR2 are SNHLY and FYNNEI. The germline V and J ends were trimmed by 6 bases and 6 bases, with 14 bases remaining between them. The CDR3 covers 13 residues. The CDR3 region has the DNA TGTGCCAGCAGGCGGACAGAAAGGGCTGAAGCTTTCTTT. Translation gives CASRRTERAEAFF.

V and J are TRBV7-3 and TRBJ2-7, with D tentatively TRBD1 or TRBD2 (6 bases each). The CDR3 has 15 residues. CDR1 and CDR2 (germline): SGHTA, FQGTGA. Trimming left V 5 bases short and J 0 bases short, with 14 bases between. The CDR3, as DNA: TGTGCCAGCAGCCCCTCGGGGGCCTTCTCCTACGAGCAGTACTTC. As protein: CASSPSGAFSYEQYF.

The rearrangement links TRBV5-3 to TRBJ2-7; D is uncertain. TRBV5-3 is an open reading frame, and its role is uncertain. The V gene lost 0 bases and the J gene lost 1 base, with 8 bases spanning the gap. The CDR3 loop spans 14 amino acids. This CDR3 reads CARSLVDCSYEQYF. The CDR3 DNA sequence: TGTGCCAGAAGCTTGGTTGACTGTTCCTACGAGCAGTACTTC.

In its sample, this clone was seen many times. The chain uses TRBV28 and TRBJ2-1; TRBD2 matches at 7 bases. Losses at the gene ends were 5 bases for V and 5 bases for J; bases not matched to a gene: 9. Germline loops: CDR1 MDHEN, CDR2 SYDVKM. This CDR3 spans 15 amino acids. The CDR3 loop is CASSEASGLNNEQFF. CDR3 nucleotides: TGTGCCAGCAGTGAGGCTAGCGGACTTAACAATGAGCAGTTCTTC.

This chain links TRBV6-5 with TRBJ1-6; tentatively, D is TRBD1 (6 bases). Germline lookup yields CDR1 MNHEY and CDR2 SVGAGI. CDR3 length equals 14 residues. V gave up 5 bases and J gave up 8 bases, with 13 bases separating them. The CDR3 spells CASSNRVGDSPLHF. DNA for the CDR3: TGTGCCAGCAGTAACAGGGTAGGGGATTCACCCCTCCACTTT.

The chain employs TRBV28 and TRBJ2-7, with 7 bases that match TRBD2. Germline V CDR1 and CDR2: MDHEN, SYDVKM. V lost 8 bases, J lost 2 bases, and 9 bases stayed unmatched. The CDR3 runs 14 residues. As DNA, the CDR3 is TGTGCCAGCGGAATAGCGGGTCCGACCTACGAGCAGTACTTC. This translates into CASGIAGPTYEQYF.

This clone was recorded once. This sample includes further DNA sequences coding for the same CDR3. The chain employs TRBV9 and TRBJ2-5; 7 bases are a match to TRBD1. The J segment lost 0 bases and the V segment lost 4 bases, leaving 3 bases of the junction unmatched. The CDR3 is 14 amino acids. CDR1 and CDR2 (germline): SGDLS, YYNGEE. DNA of the CDR3: TGTGCCAGCAGCCCCAGGGGGTACCAAGAGACCCAGTACTTC. This gives the protein CASSPRGYQETQYF.

The V and J genes are TRBV27 and TRBJ1-1; D is unclear. The CDR3 spans 15 residues. The V and J ends lost 6 bases and 0 bases respectively, with 14 bases between them. The germline CDR1 and CDR2 sequences are MNHEY and SMNVEV (reference sequence). The CDR3 loop is CASRDPTDMNTEAFF. CDR3 nucleotide sequence: TGTGCCAGCAGGGACCCGACTGACATGAACACTGAAGCTTTCTTT.

The V and J genes are TRBV18 and TRBJ2-3, with 7 positions matching TRBD1. The CDR3 runs 14 residues. In germline, CDR1 is KGHSH, CDR2 LQKENI. V was pared by 8 bases and J by 2 bases, with 7 bases of the junction left unmatched. The CDR3 spells CASARQGTTDTQYF. CDR3 DNA sequence: TGTGCCAGCGCCCGACAGGGAACCACAGATACGCAGTATTTT.

The genes are TRBV19 and TRBJ1-5, with D unclear. Germline V gene lookup returns CDR1 LNHDA and CDR2 SQIVND (reference sequence). This CDR3 has 13 amino acids. V lost 5 bases to trimming and J lost 3 bases, with 8 bases between them. As DNA, the CDR3 is TGTGCCAGTAGTCGAGGACTCAATCAGCCCCAGCATTTT. It encodes CASSRGLNQPQHF.

This clone turned up a few times. This chain joins TRBV30 and TRBJ2-1; D perhaps matches TRBD2 (5 bases). Looked up from germline, CDR1 is GTSNPN and CDR2 is SVGIG (reference sequence). The CDR3 is 11 amino acids. Trimming left V 8 bases short and J 5 bases short, with 10 bases between. CDR3 in DNA: TGTGCCGGCGGGCCACACAATGAGCAGTTCTTC. Translated: CAGGPHNEQFF. Combining the CDR3 with reference TRBV30 and TRBJ2-1 gives the whole variable domain SQTIHQWPATLVQPVGSPLSLECTVEGTSNPNLYWYRQAAGRGLQLLFYSVGIGQISSEVPQNLSASRPQDRQFILSSKKLLLSDSGFYLCAGGPHNEQFFGPGTRLTVL.

The rearrangement uses TRBV5-6 and TRBJ1-2; D is ambiguous. The CDR3 spans 13 residues. Germline CDR1 reads SGHDT; CDR2 reads YYEEEE. V shed 6 bases and J shed 5 bases, with 14 bases lying between them. As DNA, the CDR3 is TGTGCCAGCACCGCAGAGGCAGGATATGGCTACACCTTC. Amino acids: CASTAEAGYGYTF.

Concerning this clone itself: This specimen includes other DNA sequences encoding the same CDR3. The V and J genes are TRBV11-2 and TRBJ2-2; D is undetermined. The CDR3 covers 14 residues. The V and J ends lost 4 bases and 4 bases respectively, with 10 bases between them. Germline CDR1 and CDR2: SGHAT and FQNNGV. CDR3 DNA sequence: TGTGCCAGCAGCTGGGGTCGTGGCACCGGGGAGCTGTTTTTT. Its protein product is CASSWGRGTGELFF.

Here the CDR3 DNA reads TGTGCCAGCAGGGGACAGAGTTTGAACACTGAAGCTTTCTTT. This codes for CASRGQSLNTEAFF. The genes are TRBV6-5 and TRBJ1-1; TRBD1 matches 7 bases. The CDR3 runs to 14 residues. The J segment lost 0 bases and the V segment lost 6 bases, leaving 4 bases of the junction unmatched. Germline loops: CDR1 MNHEY, CDR2 SVGAGI.

This clone was seen only a few times. Additional DNA sequences in this sample encode the identical CDR3. The rearrangement links TRBV7-9 to TRBJ1-5; D possibly corresponds to TRBD1 (5 bases). Germline values: CDR1 SEHNR, CDR2 FQNEAQ (reference sequence). Trimming left V 1 base short and J 7 bases short, with 11 bases between. The CDR3 runs 14 residues. CDR3 protein: CASSLGGGRQPQHF. As DNA, the CDR3 is TGTGCCAGCAGCTTAGGGGGCGGGCGACAGCCCCAGCATTTT.

V is TRBV6-4 and J is TRBJ2-6, with unresolved D. V was trimmed by 3 bases and J by 3 bases, leaving 12 bases between them. The germline CDR1 and CDR2 sequences are MRHNA and SNTAGT. This CDR3 contains 16 residues. Here the CDR3 DNA reads TGTGCCAGCAGTGAGTCACATGGTCGTGGGGCCAACGTCCTGACTTTC. It translates to CASSESHGRGANVLTF.

The chain couples TRBV5-1 to TRBJ2-2; 7 bases agree with TRBD1. The trim removed 0 bases at V and 5 bases at J, leaving 4 bases unmatched. The CDR3 runs to 15 residues. Per germline, CDR1 SGHRS and CDR2 YFSETQ. The CDR3 DNA is TGCGCCAGCAGCTTGGAGGGGGCGCAAACCGGGGAGCTGTTTTTT. Its translation is CASSLEGAQTGELFF.

This rearrangement joins TRBV6-5 to TRBJ2-7, with D unresolved. Germline V gives CDR1 MNHEY, CDR2 SVGAGI. With 2 bases removed from V and 2 bases from J, the gap between germline ends came to 10 bases. This CDR3 has 14 amino acids. The CDR3 protein is CASSYVSNPYEQYF. The CDR3, as DNA: TGTGCCAGCAGTTACGTATCGAACCCCTACGAGCAGTACTTC.

This chain connects TRBV18 to TRBJ2-5; possibly TRBD1 for D (5 bases). The J call may be faulty, since TRBJ2-7 better matches the DNA end. Germline V gene sequence: CDR1 KGHSH, CDR2 LQKENI. The CDR3 has 13 residues. The CDR3 here is CASSPRVKNEQYF. The CDR3 DNA follows: TGTGCCAGCTCACCCAGGGTGAAGAACGAGCAGTACTTC.

The genes are TRBV7-8 and TRBJ1-3, with D unclear. Germline CDR1 reads SGHVS; CDR2 reads FQNEAQ. The CDR3 length is 16 residues. The V gene lost 4 bases and the J gene lost 1 base, with 14 bases spanning the gap. The CDR3 reads CASSSPRSGSGNTIYF. DNA for the CDR3: TGTGCCAGCAGCTCCCCCAGGAGCGGTTCTGGAAACACCATATATTTT.